This T cell receptor (beta chain) was obtained from a study of cytomegalovirus exposure and HLA in healthy donors. Study summary: T cells numbering around 180 million yielded approximately 120 million unique TCR beta sequences in an earlier analysis. The study, taken as a whole, reports: A later analysis linked a missense variant in DCLRE1C to the trimming of TCR beta V and J genes. Being productive about 90% or about 30% of the time was typical of most TCR beta V segments in an earlier analysis. By a later analysis, the bulk of CMV-associated TCR beta chains appeared HLA-restricted.

With 60 Vbeta and 13 Jbeta primers, the PCR was carried out. The repertoire was sequenced with immunoSEQ multiplex PCR; TCRdb's copy has only in-frame clones and lacks some. The profile shows approximately 79,000 clones, roughly 73% of them singletons. V lost 1 base and J 0 bases, leaving 9 bases between the germline ends. CDR1 is MDHEN, CDR2 SYDVKM, per germline. CDR3 length: 15 amino acids. About this clone itself: Its antigen remains unidentified.

Material for sequencing was PBMCs. This TCR derives from a boy younger than 18 in good health and CMV-seronegative. The chain couples TRBV28 to TRBJ1-1; perhaps TRBD1 as D (5 bases). CDR3 nucleotides: TGTGCCAGCAGTTTATTGGGCAGGGTGAACACTGAAGCTTTCTTT. It codes for CASSLLGRVNTEAFF.